The TCR beta chain described here comes from a study of vaccination effects on CD4 cells after COVID-19. This CDR3 region has 14 residues. The germline V gene encodes CDR1 SGHTS and CDR2 YDEGEE. The ends were cut back, 6 bases at V and 8 bases at J, with 18 bases in the middle. Sequenced by immunoSEQ multiplex PCR; TCRdb stores in-frame clones only, minus some. Here the sample spans under 40,000 clones, approximately 77% being singletons. Culture lasted about ten days before CD4+ T cell isolation. Infection dated between March and December 2020, before the Alpha, Beta and Delta variants reached the United States. Participants received two doses of either the BNT162b2 or mRNA-1273 vaccine. In the case of this clone: The antigen is unknown.

This receptor was obtained from a human donor who had a prior SARS-CoV-2 infection. The sequenced sample was CD4+ T cells from PBMCs cultured without peptide, obtained after COVID-19 vaccination. J is TRBJ2-1 and V is TRBV5-8; D not certain. CDR3 sequence reads: CASIVRQSRYEQFF. In DNA form, the CDR3 reads TGTGCCAGCATTGTTCGGCAAAGTCGGTATGAGCAGTTCTTC.